These T cell receptor beta chains were read from a single sample in a study of human T cells and chemical hapten exposure. A single record per CDR3 protein comes from TCRdb applying MiXCR to the RACE reads. The data contain roughly 200,000 distinct CDR3 sequences, 20% to 25% of them singletons. The sequences come from whole blood, collected in connection with sensitization to the hapten diphenylcyclopropenone (DPC). All receptors derive from a woman between 45 and 65 years old with alopecia areata. Some clones in this sample may be carry-over from other donors' samples. The CDR3 runs from the conserved cysteine through the conserved F or W. The order of the fields is V gene, clone size, D gene, J gene, CDR3 protein, CDR3 DNA. A D gene is named only where the DNA matches it firmly. Size values are once, few and many counts, or a class for expanded clones, and some rows have none.

TRBV7-9	many	TRBD1	TRBJ1-2	CASSSSTGTDYTF	TGTGCCAGCAGCTCCTCAACCGGGACAGACTACACCTTC
TRBV5-6	many	TRBD2	TRBJ2-2	CASSLDGSGSSWTGELFF	TGTGCCAGCAGCTTGGATGGTAGCGGGTCCTCGTGGACCGGGGAGCTGTTTTTT
TRBV29-1	.	.	TRBJ1-1	CSVHLRPPSNTEAFF	TGCAGCGTTCATCTGAGACCCCCTTCGAACACTGAAGCTTTCTTT
TRBV9	many	TRBD2	TRBJ2-3	CASSQTSGSTDTQYF	TGTGCCAGCAGCCAGACTAGCGGGAGCACAGATACGCAGTATTTT
TRBV29-1	.	.	TRBJ1-1	CSVGEGRGNTEAFF	TGCAGCGTTGGGGAGGGGAGGGGGAACACTGAAGCTTTCTTT
TRBV5-1	.	.	TRBJ2-1	CASSLDGGSDNEQFF	TGCGCCAGCAGCTTGGATGGGGGCAGTGACAATGAGCAGTTCTTC
TRBV5-1	once	.	TRBJ1-2	CASSLEVYEDGYTF	TGCGCCAGCAGCTTGGAGGTGTATGAGGATGGCTACACCTTC
TRBV7-9	.	.	TRBJ1-2	CASSLKGRSYTF	TGTGCCAGCAGCTTAAAGGGGAGGAGCTACACCTTC
TRBV5-1	.	TRBD1	TRBJ1-4	CASSPWDSEKLFF	TGCGCCAGCAGCCCTTGGGACAGCGAGAAACTGTTTTTT
TRBV4-2	many	.	TRBJ2-7	CASSQLKGGSYEQYF	TGTGCCAGCAGCCAACTCAAGGGGGGAAGCTACGAGCAGTACTTC
TRBV5-6	.	.	TRBJ2-2	CASSLPLTGELFF	TGTGCCAGCAGCTTGCCCCTAACCGGGGAGCTGTTTTTT
TRBV7-9	.	TRBD1	TRBJ2-5	CASSVGQEKETQYF	TGTGCCAGCAGCGTAGGACAGGAGAAAGAGACCCAGTACTTC
TRBV28	few	.	TRBJ2-7	CASTREGHSSYEQYF	TGTGCCAGCACGAGGGAAGGGCATAGCTCCTACGAGCAGTACTTC
TRBV7-9	.	.	TRBJ2-1	CASSLELRSDEQFF	TGTGCCAGCAGCTTAGAACTACGCTCAGATGAGCAGTTCTTC
TRBV3-1	.	TRBD2	TRBJ2-2	CASSPGGAGTVTGELFF	TGTGCCAGCAGCCCCGGCGGAGCGGGAACGGTCACCGGGGAGCTGTTTTTT
TRBV6-6	few	.	TRBJ2-7	CASSNKVVRDSYEQYF	TGTGCCAGCAGCAATAAGGTGGTTAGGGATTCTTACGAGCAGTACTTC